The source of this TCR beta chain is a study of blood T cell repertoires in COVID-19. Assay used: immunoSEQ multiplex PCR; TCRdb lists only in-frame clones, some missing. Among around 190,000 clones listed, over 80% were seen once. After removal of 1 base from V and 4 bases from J, the junction contained 10 bases not matched to a gene. CDR1 and CDR2 (germline): SGHVS, FQNEAQ. This CDR3 has 17 residues. The sequence derives from a young woman who had been exposed to COVID-19. The sample taken for sequencing was PBMCs or T cells enriched from blood (not recorded which). V and J are TRBV7-8 and TRBJ1-3; 7 nucleotides match TRBD1. The DNA of the CDR3 is TGTGCCAGCAGCTTAGGCGGGGGGGGACAGTTCGGAAACACCATATATTTT. This gives the protein CASSLGGGGQFGNTIYF.